The clone carrying this T cell receptor (beta chain) was found a few times. Its antigen is still unknown. Other DNA sequences from this sample encode an identical CDR3 as well. The entry originates in a study of shared clonotypes between healthy human individuals. Study information: CD4 naive cells filled three plates per donor, CD4 memory three, CD8 naive two and CD8 memory one.

Study-wide results and caveats: Larger estimated richness was generally recorded for naive subsets relative to memory subsets. Specimens sampled were limited to blood, with tissue repertoires likely differing.

This CDR3 has 13 amino acids. Germline V CDR1 and CDR2: GTSNPN, SVGIG (reference sequence). J was trimmed by 4 bases and V by 1 base; bases with no gene match: 3. Genomic DNA belonging to each subset was distributed in equal measure over several immunoSEQ plates. Some clones are missing from TCRdb's copy, which holds only in-frame ones; the method was immunoSEQ multiplex PCR. The sample shows approximately 2.5 million clones, 93% of them seen only once. This chain connects TRBV30 to TRBJ1-1; 7 nucleotides match TRBD1. The clonotype originates from a man aged 18 to 29 in good health. Some clones in this sample may be carry-over from other donors' samples. Material for sequencing was naive CD4+ T cells from PBMCs. The subset denotes: CD45RA+ positively selected. CDR3 nucleotide sequence: TGTGCCTGGAGTGGACAGGGCGGCACTGAAGCTTTCTTT. It translates to CAWSGQGGTEAFF.